These T cell receptor beta chains were read from a single sample in a study of blood T cell repertoires in COVID-19. This table comes from immunoSEQ multiplex PCR, and its TCRdb copy is limited to in-frame clones, with some not included. The sample holds about 130,000 clones, around four fifths seen once. Material for sequencing was peripheral blood. These receptors originate from a man aged 40-49 years with active or convalescent COVID-19. The CDR3 runs from the conserved cysteine through the conserved F or W. Fields, in order: V gene, J gene, CDR3 protein.

v_call: TRBV20-1; j_call: TRBJ1-1; cdr3_aa: CSASATGFGDTEAFF
v_call: TRBV5-1; j_call: TRBJ1-5; cdr3_aa: CASRTGTGSNQPQHF
v_call: TRBV3-1/TRBV3-2; j_call: TRBJ2-5; cdr3_aa: CASSQDRRETQYF
v_call: TRBV5-1; j_call: TRBJ2-6; cdr3_aa: CASSLSAQGANVLTF
v_call: TRBV12-5; j_call: TRBJ1-5; cdr3_aa: CASGEGGNQPQHF
v_call: TRBV11-1; j_call: TRBJ2-7; cdr3_aa: CASSHRQAGPYEQYF
v_call: TRBV27; j_call: TRBJ1-2; cdr3_aa: CASSLRQGRWDGYTF
v_call: TRBV6-5; j_call: TRBJ1-3; cdr3_aa: CASRGQGKGNTIYF
v_call: TRBV12-3/TRBV12-4; j_call: TRBJ1-5; cdr3_aa: CASRPPTGPQHF
v_call: TRBV2; j_call: TRBJ1-1; cdr3_aa: CASSGTGSGTEAFF
v_call: TRBV10-1; j_call: TRBJ2-2; cdr3_aa: CASSAYKTGTGELFF
v_call: TRBV6-5; j_call: TRBJ1-1; cdr3_aa: CASSYNTNTEAFF
v_call: TRBV11-2; j_call: TRBJ2-7; cdr3_aa: CASSLSSGGINEQYF
v_call: TRBV7-2; j_call: TRBJ2-3; cdr3_aa: CASSLRGLAGGSSTDTQYF
v_call: TRBV7-2; j_call: TRBJ2-3; cdr3_aa: CASSWASGTRTDTQYF
v_call: TRBV6-2/TRBV6-3; j_call: TRBJ2-1; cdr3_aa: CASSYRTGTGGTLSYNEQFF
v_call: TRBV4-1; j_call: TRBJ2-7; cdr3_aa: CASSQDIPSGGNYEQYF
v_call: TRBV11-2; j_call: TRBJ2-7; cdr3_aa: CASNPGGGRVEEQYF
v_call: TRBV3-1/TRBV3-2; j_call: TRBJ1-2; cdr3_aa: CASSQAPTSYTF
v_call: TRBV5-1; j_call: TRBJ2-2; cdr3_aa: CASCQGRGPGTGELFF
v_call: TRBV5-1; j_call: TRBJ2-7; cdr3_aa: CASSLGGTGGTYEQYF
v_call: TRBV6-5; j_call: TRBJ1-2; cdr3_aa: CASRGQSPYGYTF
v_call: TRBV6-4; j_call: TRBJ1-1; cdr3_aa: CASRQGANTEAFF
v_call: TRBV29-1; j_call: TRBJ1-1; cdr3_aa: CSVGGGGTEAFF
v_call: TRBV4-2; j_call: TRBJ1-1; cdr3_aa: CASSHLETGSTEAFF
v_call: TRBV9; j_call: TRBJ1-2; cdr3_aa: CASSVESQASGYGYTF
v_call: TRBV7-2; j_call: TRBJ2-3; cdr3_aa: CASSLGSTSLNTQYF
v_call: TRBV25-1; j_call: TRBJ1-3; cdr3_aa: CASSLRGNTIYF
v_call: TRBV18; j_call: TRBJ2-7; cdr3_aa: CASSPGTGPYEQYF
v_call: TRBV15; j_call: TRBJ2-2; cdr3_aa: CATSRETPSPGNTGELFF
v_call: TRBV9; j_call: TRBJ2-5; cdr3_aa: CASSVGPLTGGLETQYF
v_call: TRBV11-3; j_call: TRBJ2-5; cdr3_aa: CASSFEDRGYNKETQYF
v_call: TRBV7-8; j_call: TRBJ2-5; cdr3_aa: CASIGTGGETQYF
v_call: TRBV9; j_call: TRBJ2-2; cdr3_aa: CASSPQAAGELFF
v_call: TRBV27; j_call: TRBJ2-7; cdr3_aa: CATKSWGQGGNEQYF
v_call: TRBV5-1; j_call: TRBJ2-2; cdr3_aa: CASSSGTSGGLELFF
v_call: TRBV9; j_call: TRBJ1-3; cdr3_aa: CASSGWGGTIYF
v_call: TRBV30; j_call: TRBJ1-6; cdr3_aa: CAWSGGGGKYNSPLHF
v_call: TRBV7-9; j_call: TRBJ2-7; cdr3_aa: CAGAGSSSYEQYF
v_call: TRBV10-1; j_call: TRBJ1-1; cdr3_aa: CASSEGAGNTEAFF
v_call: TRBV7-8; j_call: TRBJ1-5; cdr3_aa: CASRADRSNQPQHF
v_call: TRBV14; j_call: TRBJ1-2; cdr3_aa: CASSPGAGAFGYTF
v_call: TRBV20-1; j_call: TRBJ2-7; cdr3_aa: CSASGGGVQSYEQYF
v_call: TRBV4-1; j_call: TRBJ2-7; cdr3_aa: CASSQDLRDFNEQYF
v_call: TRBV5-4; j_call: TRBJ1-1; cdr3_aa: CASSSEVGVNTEAFF
v_call: TRBV5-6; j_call: TRBJ1-4; cdr3_aa: CASSRGQLEKLFF
v_call: TRBV2; j_call: TRBJ2-7; cdr3_aa: CASSAQGAVSYEQYF
v_call: TRBV7-2; j_call: TRBJ2-2; cdr3_aa: CASSLEASRRELFF
v_call: TRBV11-3; j_call: TRBJ2-1; cdr3_aa: CASSFLRGGLGFF
v_call: TRBV10-3; j_call: TRBJ1-1; cdr3_aa: CAISHLQGNTEAFF
v_call: TRBV7-9; j_call: TRBJ1-6; cdr3_aa: CASSTDYSPLHF
v_call: TRBV3-1/TRBV3-2; j_call: TRBJ2-5; cdr3_aa: CASRRTTGWRETQYF
v_call: TRBV6-5; j_call: TRBJ1-1; cdr3_aa: CASSYSTGTEAFF
v_call: TRBV9; j_call: TRBJ2-7; cdr3_aa: CASSRDSSYEQYF
v_call: TRBV7-3; j_call: TRBJ1-1; cdr3_aa: CASSLRPNTEAFF
v_call: TRBV6-5; j_call: TRBJ2-7; cdr3_aa: CASSFGTALYEQYF
v_call: TRBV6-5; j_call: TRBJ1-4; cdr3_aa: CASSPGLVEKLFF